This T cell receptor (beta chain) was observed in a study of shared clonotypes between healthy human individuals. Turning to the study itself: Per donor, CD8 memory used one plate, CD8 naive used two, CD4 memory used three and CD4 naive used three.

Study results and limitations: Generally, naive subsets came out with larger estimated richness than memory subsets. Roughly 5% of naive CD4 clonotypes were common to several donors.

Researchers partitioned CD4+ cells into CD45RA+ naive and CD45RA-negative memory subsets. Sequencing was performed with immunoSEQ multiplex PCR; in TCRdb, only in-frame clones are kept and a portion is missing. Of 550,000 to 700,000 clones detected, 73% appear once; the ten largest clones hold around 2%. For this clone: Its specificity is unknown.

The CDR3 sequence is 15 residues long. V was clipped by 4 bases and J by 0 bases, with 12 bases between them. Germline lookup yields CDR1 SNHLY and CDR2 FYNNEI. Material for sequencing was memory CD4+ T cells sorted from blood. Subset specified: CD45RA-negative fraction. This TCR came from a woman aged 25 to 39 in good health. The chain recombines TRBV2 with TRBJ1-1; D not resolved. The CDR3 bases are TGTGCCAGCAGTGGGTCTCTGTGGGTGAACACTGAAGCTTTCTTT. This sequence encodes CASSGSLWVNTEAFF.